This TCR beta chain is drawn from a study of T cells in Graves' hyperthyroidism and ophthalmopathy. Using RNA transcripts as the source, TCR beta CDR3 regions were amplified. HTBI primers were the set used in a first-round RT-PCR of the TCR CDR3. TCRdb fed the multiplex PCR reads into MiXCR, producing one record per CDR3 protein. Among about 560,000 distinct CDR3 sequences, 15% to 19% were seen once, and the ten largest hold under 7.5%. Only a few counts were recorded for this clonotype. The antigen remains undetermined. This may come from a read error, since a much larger clone is one base off. Study-wide results and limits: A model built on 13 V-J features separated ophthalmopathy from stable hyperthyroidism.

Germline-derived CDR1 and CDR2 are SGHTA and FQGNSA. This CDR3 is 14 amino acids long. This receptor was obtained from a woman aged 25 to 45 with Graves' hyperthyroidism. This chain joins TRBV7-2 and TRBJ2-3; either TRBD1 or TRBD2 may fit D (5 bases each). Sequencing was done on a sample of blood. CDR3 bases: TGTGCCAGCAGCTTATCGGCTAGCACAGGTACGCAGTATTTT. It is translated as CASSLSASTGTQYF.